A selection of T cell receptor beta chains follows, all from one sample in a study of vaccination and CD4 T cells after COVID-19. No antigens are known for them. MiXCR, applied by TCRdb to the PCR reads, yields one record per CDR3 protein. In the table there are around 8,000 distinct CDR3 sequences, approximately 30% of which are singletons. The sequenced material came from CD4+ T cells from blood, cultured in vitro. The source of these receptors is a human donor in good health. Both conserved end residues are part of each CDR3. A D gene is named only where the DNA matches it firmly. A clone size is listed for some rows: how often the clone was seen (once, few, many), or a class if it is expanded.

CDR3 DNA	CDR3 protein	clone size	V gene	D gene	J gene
TGTGCCAGCAGTGCCCCGGGACGGAGGAAGGATCAGCCCCAGCATTTT	CASSAPGRRKDQPQHF	few	TRBV6-1	NA	TRBJ1-5
TGTGCCAGCAATTCATGGGGGAGGGAGCAGTACTTC	CASNSWGREQYF	NA	TRBV28	NA	TRBJ2-7
TGTGCCAGCAGCTTATTCGGGGGGAACACCGGGGAGCTGTTTTTT	CASSLFGGNTGELFF	once	TRBV7-3	NA	TRBJ2-2
TGTGCCAGCAGTCAAAAAAGTAATTCACACTACGAGCAGTACTTC	CASSQKSNSHYEQYF	NA	TRBV6-1	NA	TRBJ2-7
TGTGCCAGCAGATCTTACAGGGACAATCAGCCCCAGCATTTT	CASRSYRDNQPQHF	few	TRBV27	NA	TRBJ1-5
TGTGCCAGCAGCGGGGGAACCCATTCACCCCTCCACTTT	CASSGGTHSPLHF	NA	TRBV7-9	NA	TRBJ1-6
TGTGCCAGCAGCCCCAAGGGCCCTTACGAGCAGTACTTC	CASSPKGPYEQYF	medium-sized	TRBV7-9	NA	TRBJ2-7
TGTGCCAGCAGTTCTAGCACAGATACGCAGTATTTT	CASSSSTDTQYF	NA	TRBV7-3	NA	TRBJ2-3
TGTGCCAGTAGTATTCGGTGGCGTTACATGAGTGAGCAGTACTTC	CASSIRWRYMSEQYF	NA	TRBV19	NA	TRBJ2-7
TGTGCCAGCAGCTTAGAGGGAATCAGCCGGGTAGGTGGCTACACCTTC	CASSLEGISRVGGYTF	medium-sized	TRBV7-2	NA	TRBJ1-2
TGTGCCAGCAGGGGAGGGAGAGGCAATGAGCAGTTCTTC	CASRGGRGNEQFF	NA	TRBV6-4	TRBD2	TRBJ2-1
TGTGCCAGCAGGGATAGCAATCAGCCCCAGCATTTT	CASRDSNQPQHF	NA	TRBV19	NA	TRBJ1-5
TGTGCCAGCAGCTTAGGGCACCGAATAAGGGCCGAGCAGTACTTC	CASSLGHRIRAEQYF	large	TRBV7-2	NA	TRBJ2-7
TGCAGTGCTAGAGTCCCAACAGGGGGCGGCAATCAGCCCCAGCATTTT	CSARVPTGGGNQPQHF	medium-sized	TRBV20-1	TRBD1	TRBJ1-5
TGTGCCAGCAGCTTGGGGGGTCGGGGGACATCATATTTT	CASSLGGRGTSYF	once	TRBV5-5	NA	TRBJ2-3
TGCAGTGCTCCCGGACAAATGGCTACGCAGTATTTT	CSAPGQMATQYF	NA	TRBV20-1	NA	TRBJ2-3
TGTGCCAGCAGCCCGGGAGGCAGCTCCTACAATGAGCAGTTCTTC	CASSPGGSSYNEQFF	NA	TRBV7-9	TRBD2	TRBJ2-1
TGTGCCAGCAGTCAGGGGGGGGCTGGGGCCAACGTCCTGACTTTC	CASSQGGAGANVLTF	NA	TRBV6-2/TRBV6-3	NA	TRBJ2-6
TGTGCCAGCAGTTACATAGCGGGAGGGCCCGGCCGGGAGACCCAGTACTTC	CASSYIAGGPGRETQYF	few	TRBV6-2/TRBV6-3	TRBD2	TRBJ2-5
TGTGCCACCAGCCGCCGGGGGGAGACCCAGTACTTC	CATSRRGETQYF	NA	TRBV15	NA	TRBJ2-5
TGCAGTGCTAGGGCGGGAGGGTCCTACAATGAGCAGTTCTTC	CSARAGGSYNEQFF	few	TRBV20-1	TRBD2	TRBJ2-1
TGTGCCAGCAGTGCTTACGAGCAGTACTTC	CASSAYEQYF	NA	TRBV28	NA	TRBJ2-7
TGTGCCAGCAGCTCCCAGGGGCAAGAGACCCAGTACTTC	CASSSQGQETQYF	NA	TRBV7-3	NA	TRBJ2-5
TGTGCCAGCAGTTACGACCAGACCATGAACACTGAAGCTTTCTTT	CASSYDQTMNTEAFF	once	TRBV6-2/TRBV6-3	NA	TRBJ1-1
TGCAGTGCTAGACCCATAGCGGGAGGGTCCTACGAGCAGTACTTC	CSARPIAGGSYEQYF	NA	TRBV20-1	TRBD2	TRBJ2-7
TGTGCCAGTAGTCCTTGGAGGGGCAGGGGTGATGAAGCTTTCTTT	CASSPWRGRGDEAFF	once	TRBV19	NA	TRBJ1-1
TGTGCCAGCAGCTCGACTAGCGGGTACGAGCAGTACTTC	CASSSTSGYEQYF	few	TRBV7-8	TRBD2	TRBJ2-7
TGTGCCAGCAGCTTAGCTCCCCAGGGGGCGAGTCAGCCCCAGCATTTT	CASSLAPQGASQPQHF	NA	TRBV7-2	TRBD1	TRBJ1-5
TGTGCCAGCAGCTCGCCGGGAGAAGGAGAGACCCAGTACTTC	CASSSPGEGETQYF	few	TRBV7-6	NA	TRBJ2-5
TGTGCCAGCAGCTTAACGGGCGCGGACGAGCAGTACTTC	CASSLTGADEQYF	NA	TRBV7-8	NA	TRBJ2-7
TGCGCCAGCAGCGCTCTTCTCCAAGAGACCCAGTACTTC	CASSALLQETQYF	NA	TRBV5-1	NA	TRBJ2-5
TGCAGTGTAGGGACTTCCTACGAGCAGTACTTC	CSVGTSYEQYF	NA	TRBV20-1	NA	TRBJ2-7
TGTGCCTGGAGTATGGGACAGGGCGTCTATGGCTACACCTTC	CAWSMGQGVYGYTF	NA	TRBV30	TRBD1	TRBJ1-2
TGTGCCAGCTCACCACCGGGGTCCACGGAGACCCAGTACTTC	CASSPPGSTETQYF	NA	TRBV18	NA	TRBJ2-5
TGTGCCAGCAGTTCTCCCGGGACAGGGAACTCACCCCTCCACTTT	CASSSPGTGNSPLHF	NA	TRBV25-1	TRBD1	TRBJ1-6
TGTGCCAGCAGTAAGGGGCCCCAGAGGGAGACCCAGTACTTC	CASSKGPQRETQYF	few	TRBV2	NA	TRBJ2-5
TGTGCCAGCAGCTTAGCGAGAGCTAGAGAGACCCAGTACTTC	CASSLARARETQYF	few	TRBV7-2	NA	TRBJ2-5
TGCAGTGCTAGAGATCTGGTGGCAGGCGATAGGGCAGCTTTCTTT	CSARDLVAGDRAAFF	medium-sized	TRBV20-1	NA	TRBJ1-1
TGTGCCAGCAGCTTAAGTCGGGGGAGGTACAATGAGCAGTTCTTC	CASSLSRGRYNEQFF	few	TRBV7-3	NA	TRBJ2-1
TGCAGTGCTAGCCCATCCAGGCCGCCGGGCAATCAGCCCCAGCATTTT	CSASPSRPPGNQPQHF	medium-sized	TRBV20-1	NA	TRBJ1-5
TGTGCCAGCAGGCAACAGGGGGGAACACAAGAGACCCAGTACTTC	CASRQQGGTQETQYF	NA	TRBV27	TRBD1	TRBJ2-5
TGTGCCAGCAGCCTAGGGGACTCTGGCTATGGCTACACCTTC	CASSLGDSGYGYTF	NA	TRBV11-2	NA	TRBJ1-2
TGTGCCAGCAGTCTTCGGACCCAAGGGCCCCAGCATTTT	CASSLRTQGPQHF	medium-sized	TRBV27	NA	TRBJ1-5
TGTGCCAGCAGCTTAGCTCTAGCGACGAATGAGCAGTTCTTC	CASSLALATNEQFF	NA	TRBV7-8	NA	TRBJ2-1
TGTGCCAGCAGTCTGGGACAGGGTGTTCAAGGGGAGCAGTTCTTC	CASSLGQGVQGEQFF	few	TRBV6-1	TRBD1	TRBJ2-1
TGTGCCAGCTCACCAGGGGGTAGCAATCAGCCCCAGCATTTT	CASSPGGSNQPQHF	NA	TRBV18	NA	TRBJ1-5
TGTGCCAGCAGCTTTCGTAGCTCCTATAATTCACCCCTCCACTTT	CASSFRSSYNSPLHF	NA	TRBV5-4	NA	TRBJ1-6
TGTGCCAGTAGTATAGATCGTAATGAGCAGTTCTTC	CASSIDRNEQFF	NA	TRBV19	NA	TRBJ2-1
TGTGCCACCAGTGAACGCAGCGGGAACACAGATACGCAGTATTTT	CATSERSGNTDTQYF	few	TRBV24-1	TRBD2	TRBJ2-3
TGTGCCAGCAGTTTGGTGGCGCGGGGACTAGCGGGTTGGGACGAGCAGTTCTTC	CASSLVARGLAGWDEQFF	NA	TRBV7-2	TRBD2	TRBJ2-1
TGTGCCACCAGCGCTAGAGGTGGGACTGACTATGGCTACACCTTC	CATSARGGTDYGYTF	NA	TRBV15	NA	TRBJ1-2
TGCAGTGCTAGGCCGCAATTCCAAGAGACCCAGTACTTC	CSARPQFQETQYF	few	TRBV20-1	NA	TRBJ2-5
TGTGCCAGCTCGTATGGGGGGACAGACTCCTACGAGCAGTACTTC	CASSYGGTDSYEQYF	NA	TRBV7-9	NA	TRBJ2-7
TGTGCCAGCAGTTGGGGACAGGGCTCCTACGAGCAGTACTTC	CASSWGQGSYEQYF	few	TRBV6-5	TRBD1	TRBJ2-7
TGCAGTGCTAGAGATTCAGGAAACAGTGCGAATTCACCCCTCCACTTT	CSARDSGNSANSPLHF	medium-sized	TRBV20-1	NA	TRBJ1-6
TGCAGTGCTAGAAAGGGGCGGGCCGGCGGCGGGGAGCTGTTTTTT	CSARKGRAGGGELFF	few	TRBV20-1	NA	TRBJ2-2